The entry that follows covers one T cell receptor (beta chain) sequence. Its antigen is not identified. The data were obtained in a study of CXCR3-negative and CXCR3-positive naive CD8 T cells. Overall study findings and caveats: Because surface CD5 did not distinguish the naive subsets, TCR strength was inferred from TRB CDR3 properties. Naive CXCR3-positive and CXCR3-negative cells shared TRBV-TRBJ usage; memory cells diverged. Naive subsets were similarly diverse, while memory CD8+ repertoires were much less diverse.

Germline V gives CDR1 MGHRA, CDR2 YSYEKL. This CDR3 region has 12 residues. Through 5' RACE with UMI labels, the TRB cDNA libraries were prepared. For each CDR3 protein, TCRdb gives one entry from its re-call of the 5' RACE reads, without DNA. Its clone listing holds about 66,000 distinct CDR3 sequences. Material for sequencing was naive CXCR3- CD8+ T cells from blood. The subset: CD45RO-CCR7+CD27+CD95- naive CD8+ T cells lacking CXCR3 (TNR3-). The TCR was taken from a human donor in good health. Some clones in this sample may be carry-over from other donors' samples. The chain combines TRBV4-1 with TRBJ2-1. The CDR3 loop is CASSQARNEQFF.